The 28 T cell receptor beta chains given below trace back to one sample, sequenced in a study of blood T cell repertoires in COVID-19. Assay: immunoSEQ multiplex PCR; the TCRdb copy retains only in-frame clones and omits some. This sample carries under 450,000 clones, over 75% of them seen once, and the ten largest clones take about 1.5%. The sequenced material came from PBMCs or T cells enriched from blood (not recorded which). The receptor source for this set is a man in his thirties or forties who had recovered from COVID-19.

The V gene is TRBV12-3 or TRBV12-4, the J gene TRBJ1-1; D possibly corresponds to TRBD1 (5 bases). The CDR3 is 13 amino acids. Trimming removed 6 bases at V and 3 bases at J, with 11 bases between. Here the CDR3 reads CASSLGHDTEAFF. The CDR3 bases are TGTGCCAGCAGCCTAGGACACGACACTGAAGCTTTCTTT.

The chain is built from TRBV7-2 and TRBJ2-7; tentative D call: TRBD1 (5 bases). Germline V lookup: CDR1 SGHTA, CDR2 FQGNSA. The CDR3 sequence is 14 residues long. V was clipped by 4 bases and J by 2 bases, with 12 bases between them. DNA of the CDR3: TGTGCCAGCAGCTCACTCCAGGGTCCCTACGAGCAGTACTTC. It specifies CASSSLQGPYEQYF. The full variable domain, completed using reference TRBV7-2 and TRBJ2-7, is GAGVSQSPSNKVTEKGKDVELRCDPISGHTALYWYRQSLGQGLEFLIYFQGNSAPDKSGLPSDRFSAERTGGSVSTLTIQRTQQEDSAVYLCASSSLQGPYEQYFGPGTRLTVT.

On this clone: The same CDR3 is also encoded by other DNA sequences in this sample. The chain has TRBV29-1 and TRBJ2-7, with TRBD2 matching over 7 bases. Germline CDR1 SQVTM, CDR2 ANQGSEA. V lost 0 bases, J lost 0 bases, and 2 bases stayed unmatched. The CDR3 consists of 14 residues. DNA for the CDR3: TGCAGCGTTGAAGACCCGGGGGGCTCCTACGAGCAGTACTTC. Protein product: CSVEDPGGSYEQYF.

The chain joins TRBV27 to TRBJ1-1, with 7 bases fitting TRBD1. The CDR3 is made up of 16 amino acids. J lost 1 base, V lost 4 bases, and 9 bases had no gene match. Germline assignment: CDR1 MNHEY and CDR2 SMNVEV (reference sequence). The CDR3, as DNA: TGTGCCAGCAGTTATAATCAGCAGGGGGGGAACACTGAAGCTTTCTTT. The encoded protein is CASSYNQQGGNTEAFF.

As concerns this clone: The same CDR3 also results from other DNA sequences found in this sample. The gene calls are TRBV18 and TRBJ1-1, with 10 bases that match TRBD1. CDR1 KGHSH and CDR2 LQKENI come from the germline V gene. This CDR3 is 17 amino acids long. With V trimmed by 5 bases and J by 0 bases, 9 bases remained unmatched. CDR3 residues: CASSSRDRGIMNTEAFF. CDR3 DNA sequence: TGTGCCAGCTCATCACGGGACAGGGGAATCATGAACACTGAAGCTTTCTTT.

The chain joins TRBV7-2 to TRBJ1-2; possibly TRBD1 for D (5 bases). Germline values: CDR1 SGHTA, CDR2 FQGNSA. V lost 5 bases and J 4 bases, leaving 20 bases between the germline ends. This CDR3 spans 16 amino acids. CDR3 DNA: TGTGCCAGCAGCCCACATTATCCCGGGGGGAGCTATGGCTACACCTTC. Translation gives CASSPHYPGGSYGYTF.

The chain employs TRBV7-9 and TRBJ1-2; D possibly corresponds to TRBD1 (5 bases). Trimming left V 0 bases short and J 7 bases short, with 12 bases between. Germline CDR1 SEHNR, CDR2 FQNEAQ (reference sequence). CDR3 length: 14 residues. CDR3 in DNA: TGTGCCAGCAGCTTAGCCGGCAGGGAGGGTGGCTACACCTTC. Translating gives CASSLAGREGGYTF.

A word on this clone: One end of the junction fails to match germline, which may point to a read error. The CDR3 DNA follows: TGTGCCAGCTCACCAGACGTCGCGAGCCGGAGTCCCTTC. Amino acid sequence: CASSPDVASRSPF. The chain joins TRBV18 to TRBJ1-2; D remains ambiguous. The CDR3 loop spans 13 amino acids. CDR1 is KGHSH and CDR2 is LQKENI in the germline V gene.

This clone was detected once. This chain links TRBV18 with TRBJ2-7; perhaps TRBD1 as D (6 bases). The germline V and J ends were trimmed by 3 bases and 5 bases, with 11 bases remaining between them. Germline-derived CDR1 and CDR2 are KGHSH and LQKENI. The CDR3 loop spans 13 amino acids. CDR3 region: CASSPQGLDEQYF. Here the CDR3 DNA reads TGTGCCAGCTCACCCCAGGGGTTAGACGAGCAGTACTTC.

V usage is TRBV6-5 and J usage is TRBJ1-1; weak D call: TRBD1 (5 bases). Germline V gene data show CDR1 as MNHEY and CDR2 as SVGAGI. Trimming pared 6 bases from V and 3 bases from J, leaving 14 bases between. This CDR3 comprises 14 residues. This chain's CDR3 is CASRRYQGYTEAFF. The CDR3 nucleotides are TGTGCCAGCAGGCGATACCAGGGTTACACTGAAGCTTTCTTT.

The V call is TRBV7-9, the J call TRBJ1-1, with D unresolved. CDR1 and CDR2 from the germline V gene are SEHNR and FQNEAQ (reference sequence). The CDR3 totals 17 residues. V lost 0 bases to trimming and J lost 6 bases, with 20 bases between them. The CDR3 reads CASSLAPSPKWGAEAFF. The CDR3 bases are TGTGCCAGCAGCTTAGCGCCATCCCCGAAATGGGGAGCTGAAGCTTTCTTT.

CDR3 sequence: CAIEVRDSGYTF. The CDR3 region has the DNA TGTGCCATCGAAGTCAGGGATAGTGGCTACACCTTC. The gene calls are TRBV5-4 and TRBJ1-2; tentatively, D is TRBD1 (5 bases). Trimming pared 9 bases from V and 7 bases from J, leaving 16 bases between. Germline CDR1 is SGHNT and CDR2 is YYREEE (reference sequence). The CDR3 is made up of 12 amino acids.

The V call is TRBV30, the J call TRBJ1-1, with 8 bases fitting TRBD1. This CDR3 region has 13 residues. Germline V gene lookup returns CDR1 GTSNPN and CDR2 SVGIG (reference sequence). DNA for the CDR3: TGTGTCGGGACAGGAGTAATGAACACTGAAGCTTTCTTT. It translates to CVGTGVMNTEAFF.

This sequence joins TRBV25-1 and TRBJ2-7; the D gene is possibly TRBD1 (6 bases). The CDR3 covers 14 residues. The V gene's germline CDR1 is MGHDK and CDR2 SYGVNS. Deletions cut 3 bases from V and 3 bases from J, with 12 bases between. The CDR3 coding sequence is TGTGCCAGCAGTGAGGTGGGGGCGAGCTACGAGCAGTACTTC. Translated: CASSEVGASYEQYF.

The chain links TRBV9 to TRBJ2-5; D gene uncertain. Germline V gives CDR1 SGDLS, CDR2 YYNGEE. Trimming removed 2 bases from V and 5 bases from J, with 10 bases in between. The CDR3 consists of 13 residues. CDR3 sequence: CASSVTGFETQYF. DNA for the CDR3: TGTGCCAGCAGCGTTACCGGTTTTGAGACCCAGTACTTC.

The CDR3 sequence is CASTEGTWGEKLFF. In DNA, the CDR3 is TGCGCCAGCACAGAGGGCACATGGGGTGAAAAACTGTTTTTT. The rearrangement uses TRBV5-1 and TRBJ1-4, with unresolved D. This CDR3 has 14 residues. In germline, CDR1 is SGHRS, CDR2 YFSETQ. V lost 6 bases, J lost 7 bases, and 16 bases lay in between.

The V call is TRBV10-1, the J call TRBJ2-5, with 7 bases lining up with TRBD1. J was trimmed by 5 bases and V by 4 bases; bases with no gene match: 4. Germline CDR1 and CDR2: WNHNN and SYGVQD (reference sequence). The CDR3 runs to 13 residues. The CDR3 region is CASSGGGRETQYF. Written as DNA, the CDR3 is TGCGCCAGCAGTGGAGGGGGCCGGGAGACCCAGTACTTC.

The chain links TRBV10-3 to TRBJ1-1, with D uncertain. The CDR3 has 15 residues. CDR1 is ENHRY and CDR2 is SYGVKD in the germline V gene. V was trimmed by 3 bases and J by 5 bases, leaving 16 bases between them. Here the CDR3 reads CAISEINREGTEAFF. CDR3 DNA: TGTGCCATCAGTGAAATTAATCGGGAAGGGACTGAAGCTTTCTTT.

The rearrangement links TRBV11-3 to TRBJ2-5; a possible D gene is TRBD1 (5 bases). CDR1 SGHNT and CDR2 YENEEA come from the germline V gene. V gave up 5 bases and J gave up 0 bases, with 10 bases separating them. The CDR3 consists of 14 residues. The DNA of the CDR3 is TGTGCCAGCAGCCCGGACAACCACCAAGAGACCCAGTACTTC. Amino acids: CASSPDNHQETQYF.

The rearrangement joins TRBV19 to TRBJ2-5, with D perhaps matching TRBD1 (5 bases). This CDR3 spans 15 amino acids. V was shortened by 5 bases and J by 2 bases, with 15 bases between the two germline ends. Germline-derived CDR1 and CDR2 are LNHDA and SQIVND (reference sequence). The CDR3 loop is CASSHRQPRQETQYF. Written as DNA, the CDR3 is TGTGCCAGTAGTCATAGACAGCCACGACAAGAGACCCAGTACTTC.

V is TRBV2 and J is TRBJ1-1; TRBD1 matches 9 bases. Germline V gene sequence: CDR1 SNHLY, CDR2 FYNNEI. The length of the CDR3 is 15 residues. The V and J ends lost 5 bases and 0 bases, in that order; junction bases with no gene match: 4. The CDR3 here is CASSRDREMNTEAFF. CDR3 in DNA: TGTGCCAGCAGTCGGGACAGGGAAATGAACACTGAAGCTTTCTTT.

This sequence joins TRBV4-1 and TRBJ2-1; weak D call: TRBD1 (6 bases). Germline-derived CDR1 and CDR2 are MGHRA and YSYEKL. V was shortened by 0 bases and J by 3 bases, with 9 bases between the two germline ends. This CDR3 region has 15 residues. CDR3 sequence (DNA): TGCGCCAGCAGCCAAGAAGGGACAAGCTACAATGAGCAGTTCTTC. Its protein is CASSQEGTSYNEQFF.

The genes are TRBV6-5 and TRBJ1-1; no firm D call. CDR1 and CDR2 from the germline V gene are MNHEY and SVGAGI. The CDR3 extends over 11 amino acids. The V gene lost 6 bases and the J gene lost 6 bases, with 8 bases spanning the gap. The CDR3 sequence: CASSSVAEAFF. For the CDR3, the DNA is TGTGCCAGCAGCAGCGTCGCTGAAGCTTTCTTT.

The chain couples TRBV6-2 or TRBV6-3 to TRBJ1-2; D call uncertain. CDR1 MNHEY and CDR2 SVGEGT come from the germline V gene. V was pared by 0 bases and J by 5 bases, with 7 bases between. The CDR3 length is 13 residues. The CDR3 DNA is TGTGCCAGCAGTTACTCCGACATATATGGCTACACCTTC. Its translation is CASSYSDIYGYTF.

This chain joins TRBV5-1 and TRBJ2-7; TRBD1 matches 9 bases. Germline V gene sequence: CDR1 SGHRS, CDR2 YFSETQ. The CDR3 is made up of 13 amino acids. The V segment lost 6 bases and the J segment 7 bases; nucleotides outside the gene matches: 8. Here the CDR3 DNA reads TGCGCCAGCACCGGGACAGGGTTGAGTGAGCAGTACTTC. Translating gives CASTGTGLSEQYF.

The chain links TRBV19 to TRBJ1-1, with 9 bases lining up with TRBD1. The CDR3 loop spans 15 amino acids. Germline V gene sequence: CDR1 LNHDA, CDR2 SQIVND (reference sequence). The V and J ends lost 3 bases and 2 bases, in that order; junction bases with no gene match: 4. In DNA form, the CDR3 reads TGTGCCAGTAGTATTGGGACAGGGATTAACACTGAAGCTTTCTTT. Protein product: CASSIGTGINTEAFF.

This clone appeared a single time. The V call is TRBV6-5, the J call TRBJ1-1; TRBD1 might be the D (6 bases). Germline values: CDR1 MNHEY, CDR2 SVGAGI. This CDR3 has 13 residues. The V gene lost 0 bases and the J gene lost 8 bases, with 10 bases spanning the gap. The CDR3 here is CASSYSDRGEAFF. The CDR3 bases are TGTGCCAGCAGTTACTCGGATAGGGGGGAAGCTTTCTTT.

V and J are TRBV27 and TRBJ2-7, with D possibly being TRBD1 (6 bases). This CDR3 comprises 14 residues. Germline V CDR1 and CDR2: MNHEY, SMNVEV (reference sequence). V was pared by 3 bases and J by 3 bases, with 12 bases between. Written as DNA, the CDR3 is TGTGCCAGCAGTTTCGACAGGCTTAACTACGAGCAGTACTTC. This codes for CASSFDRLNYEQYF.